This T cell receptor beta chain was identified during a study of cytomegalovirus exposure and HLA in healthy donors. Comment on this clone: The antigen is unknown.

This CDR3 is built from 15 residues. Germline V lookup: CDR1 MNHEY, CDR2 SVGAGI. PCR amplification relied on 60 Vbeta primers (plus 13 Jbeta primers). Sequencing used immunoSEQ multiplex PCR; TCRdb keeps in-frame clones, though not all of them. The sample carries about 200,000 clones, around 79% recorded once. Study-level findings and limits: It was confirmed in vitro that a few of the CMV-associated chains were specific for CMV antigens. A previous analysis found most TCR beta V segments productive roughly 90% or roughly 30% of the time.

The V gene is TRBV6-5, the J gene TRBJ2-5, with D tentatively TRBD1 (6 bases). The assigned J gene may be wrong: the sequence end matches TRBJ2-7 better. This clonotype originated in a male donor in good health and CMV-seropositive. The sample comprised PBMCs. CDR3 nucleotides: TGTGCCAGCAGTAGACCGGGACACGGTCCCTACGAGCAGTACTTC. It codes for CASSRPGHGPYEQYF.